These T cell receptor beta chains were read from a single sample in a study of cytomegalovirus exposure and HLA in healthy donors. This table comes from immunoSEQ multiplex PCR, and its TCRdb copy is limited to in-frame clones, with some not included. The sample has approximately 130,000 clones, roughly 85% seen once. The specimen sequenced was PBMCs. These TCRs come from a middle-aged man in good health and CMV-seronegative. Each CDR3 is given with its conserved first and last residue. Each record gives: V gene, J gene, CDR3 protein.

V gene: TRBV7-3; J gene: TRBJ2-1; CDR3 protein: CASSLRRTYSYNEQFF
V gene: TRBV10-1; J gene: TRBJ2-3; CDR3 protein: CASSREDTDTQYF
V gene: TRBV5-1; J gene: TRBJ2-6; CDR3 protein: CASTQGRNVLTF
V gene: TRBV7-2; J gene: TRBJ1-5; CDR3 protein: CASSWGAGGNQPQHF
V gene: TRBV6-5; J gene: TRBJ2-6; CDR3 protein: CASSYSRRSGANVLTF
V gene: TRBV9; J gene: TRBJ2-7; CDR3 protein: CASSVEAGYEQYF
V gene: TRBV27; J gene: TRBJ1-5; CDR3 protein: CASSRGTEDNQPQHF
V gene: TRBV7-3; J gene: TRBJ2-3; CDR3 protein: CASSRGLAGDLDTQYF
V gene: TRBV2; J gene: TRBJ2-1; CDR3 protein: CASSTGYNYNEQFF
V gene: TRBV7-2; J gene: TRBJ2-7; CDR3 protein: CASSSASQGPYEQYF
V gene: TRBV7-3; J gene: TRBJ1-1; CDR3 protein: CASRITRDTHTEAFF
V gene: TRBV18; J gene: TRBJ2-2; CDR3 protein: CASSPQGLNTGELFF
V gene: TRBV19; J gene: TRBJ1-4; CDR3 protein: CASSSRVVTNEKLFF
V gene: TRBV18; J gene: TRBJ1-3; CDR3 protein: CASSQDRAGNTIYF
V gene: TRBV6-5; J gene: TRBJ2-4; CDR3 protein: CASSSDRGAKNIQYF
V gene: TRBV30; J gene: TRBJ1-3; CDR3 protein: CAWSPRSTGNTIYF
V gene: TRBV7-3; J gene: TRBJ2-7; CDR3 protein: CASSLGLGSTYEQYF
V gene: TRBV7-9; J gene: TRBJ2-1; CDR3 protein: CASSLERRWNEQFF
V gene: TRBV27; J gene: TRBJ2-7; CDR3 protein: CASPRTGYYEQYF
V gene: TRBV7-2; J gene: TRBJ2-7; CDR3 protein: CASSLRQGPYEQYF
V gene: TRBV7-9; J gene: TRBJ1-4; CDR3 protein: CASSAAGLNEKLFF
V gene: TRBV30; J gene: TRBJ1-4; CDR3 protein: CAWGVSDREVEKLFF
V gene: TRBV7-2; J gene: TRBJ1-1; CDR3 protein: CASSLLRGAEAFF
V gene: TRBV5-1; J gene: TRBJ1-1; CDR3 protein: CASSLGRNTEAFF
V gene: TRBV15; J gene: TRBJ2-7; CDR3 protein: CATSGRGEYEQYF
V gene: TRBV27; J gene: TRBJ2-7; CDR3 protein: CASSLSQGPSEQYF
V gene: TRBV9; J gene: TRBJ2-1; CDR3 protein: CASSPRLAGVIGEQFF
V gene: TRBV2; J gene: TRBJ2-3; CDR3 protein: CASISPRLAGGQDTQYF
V gene: TRBV19; J gene: TRBJ1-1; CDR3 protein: CASSTLFPDINTEAFF
V gene: TRBV16; J gene: TRBJ2-2; CDR3 protein: CASSQQGEGGELFF
V gene: TRBV6-5; J gene: TRBJ2-1; CDR3 protein: CASSIGECNEQFF
V gene: TRBV28; J gene: TRBJ2-3; CDR3 protein: CASRPGGITDTQYF
V gene: TRBV28; J gene: TRBJ2-1; CDR3 protein: CASTGLAGGPFF
V gene: TRBV19; J gene: TRBJ2-2; CDR3 protein: CASSLRIGTSPGELFF
V gene: TRBV19; J gene: TRBJ2-7; CDR3 protein: CASSPGLAGNYEQYF
V gene: TRBV29-1; J gene: TRBJ2-1; CDR3 protein: CSVEGSSYNEQFF
V gene: TRBV27; J gene: TRBJ1-2; CDR3 protein: CASTQGQGDLGNYGYTF
V gene: TRBV9; J gene: TRBJ1-6; CDR3 protein: CASSVGQGSNSPLHF
V gene: TRBV15; J gene: TRBJ1-6; CDR3 protein: CATSSGTYSPLHF
V gene: TRBV9; J gene: TRBJ2-7; CDR3 protein: CASSKMTGSSYEQYF
V gene: TRBV7-9; J gene: TRBJ2-2; CDR3 protein: CASSIGTSGNLNTGELFF
V gene: TRBV19; J gene: TRBJ2-1; CDR3 protein: CASSGRVNEQFF
V gene: TRBV25-1; J gene: TRBJ2-3; CDR3 protein: CASSESGREGTDTQYF
V gene: TRBV6-7; J gene: TRBJ1-6; CDR3 protein: CASSYPEPRGRALHF
V gene: TRBV18; J gene: TRBJ1-5; CDR3 protein: CASSPGANQPQHF
V gene: TRBV15; J gene: TRBJ1-2; CDR3 protein: CATSTLQGATYGYTF
V gene: TRBV7-3; J gene: TRBJ1-6; CDR3 protein: CASSLKGQGSGSPLHF
V gene: TRBV7-2; J gene: TRBJ2-7; CDR3 protein: CASSFSQGDYEQYF
V gene: TRBV18; J gene: TRBJ1-2; CDR3 protein: CASSLDRDGYTF
V gene: TRBV2; J gene: TRBJ2-5; CDR3 protein: CASSDYREGQETQYF
V gene: TRBV5-1; J gene: TRBJ1-6; CDR3 protein: CASRQDSNSPLHF
V gene: TRBV4-3; J gene: TRBJ2-3; CDR3 protein: CASSQVLGATDTQYF
V gene: TRBV9; J gene: TRBJ2-7; CDR3 protein: CASSYSTGFGYEQYF
V gene: TRBV5-4; J gene: TRBJ2-7; CDR3 protein: CASSIGTSGYEQYF
V gene: TRBV5-1; J gene: TRBJ2-3; CDR3 protein: CASSLEGRGTDTQYF